The clone carrying this T cell receptor (beta chain) showed up just a few times. Its target is not known. The ends were cut back, 0 bases at V and 7 bases at J, with 7 bases in the middle. Germline CDR1 SGHNT, CDR2 YYREEE (reference sequence). The CDR3 sequence is 12 residues long. This entry is derived from a study of cytomegalovirus exposure and HLA in healthy donors. The study, taken as a whole, reports: Later analysis identified a missense DCLRE1C variant that was linked to TCR beta V- and J-gene trimming. Accurate prediction of HLA-A and HLA-B alleles (for most subjects) was reportedly achieved from TCR beta sequences. A later analysis found that most CMV-associated TCR beta chains appeared HLA-restricted. An analysis that was carried out later associated 16,951 TCR beta sequences with HLA alleles at 0.05 false discovery rate.

This PCR relied on a set of 60 Vbeta primers and 13 Jbeta primers. Sequencing was performed with immunoSEQ multiplex PCR; in TCRdb, only in-frame clones are kept and a portion is missing. Here the sample spans about 150,000 clones, roughly 73% being singletons. This chain connects TRBV5-4 to TRBJ1-1, with D uncertain. The source is a woman aged 30 to 39 in good health and CMV-seronegative. Sequenced: PBMCs. CDR3 sequence (DNA): TGTGCCAGCAGCTTGGGAGGGCTTGAAGCTTTCTTT. Amino acid sequence: CASSLGGLEAFF.